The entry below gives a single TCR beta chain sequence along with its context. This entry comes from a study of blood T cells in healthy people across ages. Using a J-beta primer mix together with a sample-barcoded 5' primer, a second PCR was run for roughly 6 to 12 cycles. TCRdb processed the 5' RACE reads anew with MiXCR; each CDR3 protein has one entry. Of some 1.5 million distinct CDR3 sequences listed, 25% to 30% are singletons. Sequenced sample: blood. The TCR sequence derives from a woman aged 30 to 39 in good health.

CDR3 coding DNA: TGTGCCAGCAGGACCGGGACAGGGGGCGGTGAAAAACTGTTTTTT. Its protein product is CASRTGTGGGEKLFF. The chain joins TRBV11-2 to TRBJ1-4; TRBD1 aligns across 12 bases. Looked up from germline, CDR1 is SGHAT and CDR2 is FQNNGV. This CDR3 is 15 amino acids long. Trimming at V came to 6 bases and at J to 7 bases, leaving 6 bases not matched to a gene.